This note documents a single T cell receptor beta chain sequence. TCRdb's table, derived via immunoSEQ multiplex PCR, lists solely in-frame clones and lacks some. This table holds under 100,000 clones, 70% to 90% found once. This sample is drawn from a study of blood T cell repertoires in COVID-19. Study information: From the United States, Italy and Spain came samples of acute and convalescent COVID-19. T cells, B-cell-depleted T cells, or PBMCs provided the cDNA or gDNA that served as material.

This TCR came from a man over 45 with active COVID-19. The sequencing sample was made of peripheral blood.

CDR3 loop: CASSHPGYEQYF. CDR3 bases: TGTGCCAGCAGTCATCCGGGGTACGAGCAGTACTTC. The J gene is TRBJ2-7, the V gene TRBV2; possibly TRBD2 for D (5 bases). The CDR3 runs to 12 residues. Per the germline V gene, CDR1 is SNHLY and CDR2 is FYNNEI. The V end was cut by 5 bases, the J end by 4 bases, with 9 bases between.